The present T cell receptor beta chain was sequenced within a study of T cell clones after liver transplantation. General observations from the study: Post-transplant time points were not standardized, so conclusions are preliminary.

This clone has a handful of counts. Its antigen is as yet unknown. CDR3 length: 15 residues. The trim removed 0 bases at V and 6 bases at J, leaving 7 bases unmatched. CDR1 and CDR2 from the germline V gene are MNHNY and SVGAGI (reference sequence). TCRbeta sequences of proliferating CFSE-low MLR cells were labeled alloreactive. Only in-frame clones appear in the TCRdb table, and some are missing; sequencing was by immunoSEQ multiplex PCR. Of 950 to 1,500 clones in the sample, about 40% were seen once. The chain is built from TRBV6-6 and TRBJ2-5, with 7 nucleotides matching TRBD2. This TCR came from a human patient who received a liver transplant. Part of the T cells may come from the graft donor. Sequenced sample: CD4+ T cells from cultured PBMCs. CDR3 nucleotide sequence: TGTGCCAGCAGTTACTCTGCCGGGGGGTTCCAGACCCAGTACTTC. Amino acids: CASSYSAGGFQTQYF.